A single sample is the source of the 6 T cell receptor beta chains below, sequenced in a study of T cell changes during pregnancy in multiple sclerosis. Generated by immunoSEQ multiplex PCR, the TCRdb table keeps only in-frame clones and is missing some. The sample records about 69,000 clones, around 90% being singletons. Sequencing was performed on CD4+ T cells from peripheral blood mononuclear cells, taken in the third trimester of pregnancy. Source of these receptors: a female donor in good health, enrolled as a control in a pregnancy study.

V gene TRBV7-8 combines with J gene TRBJ2-7, with D perhaps matching TRBD1 (6 bases). Germline-derived CDR1 and CDR2 are SGHVS and FQNEAQ. The V end lost 1 base, the J end lost 5 bases, and 12 bases lay between the germline ends. The CDR3 has 14 residues. The CDR3 DNA is TGTGCCAGCAGCTTAGGGGGGCGAAGGGACGAGCAGTACTTC. It encodes CASSLGGRRDEQYF.

The rearrangement uses TRBV5-1 and TRBJ2-5; 7 bases are shared with TRBD2. The J segment lost 2 bases and the V segment lost 7 bases, leaving 8 bases of the junction unmatched. This CDR3 contains 14 residues. The germline V gene has CDR1 SGHRS and CDR2 YFSETQ. CDR3 DNA sequence: TGCGCCAGCTTGCCGCGGGGGTCTCAAGAGACCCAGTACTTC. Translated: CASLPRGSQETQYF. Full variable domain (rest looked up from reference TRBV5-1 and TRBJ2-5): KAGVTQTPRYLIKTRGQQVTLSCSPISGHRSVSWYQQTPGQGLQFLFEYFSETQRNKGNFPGRFSGRQFSNSRSEMNVSTLELGDSALYLCASLPRGSQETQYFGPGTRLLVL.

CDR3 sequence: CASSPLPGQGAVANYGYTF. Written as DNA, the CDR3 is TGTGCCAGCTCACCTCTTCCGGGACAGGGGGCAGTTGCTAACTATGGCTACACCTTC. The chain joins TRBV18 to TRBJ1-2; 12 nucleotides match TRBD1. There are 19 residues in the CDR3. With 3 bases clipped from V and 0 bases from J, the junction kept 11 bases outside the gene matches. The V gene's germline CDR1 is KGHSH and CDR2 LQKENI. Full variable domain (rest looked up from reference TRBV18 and TRBJ1-2): NAGVMQNPRHLVRRRGQEARLRCSPMKGHSHVYWYRQLPEEGLKFMVYLQKENIIDESGMPKERFSAEFPKEGPSILRIQQVVRGDSAAYFCASSPLPGQGAVANYGYTFGSGTRLTVV.

The gene calls are TRBV7-9 and TRBJ2-3; D remains unclear. The germline V gene encodes CDR1 SEHNR and CDR2 FQNEAQ (reference sequence). The CDR3 spans 14 residues. Trimming pared 5 bases from V and 0 bases from J, leaving 9 bases between. CDR3 loop: CASSLGQSTDTQYF. CDR3 in DNA: TGTGCCAGCAGCCTAGGGCAGAGCACAGATACGCAGTATTTT. The full variable domain, with the rest looked up from reference TRBV7-9 and TRBJ2-3, is DTGVSQNPRHKITKRGQNVTFRCDPISEHNRLYWYRQTLGQGPEFLTYFQNEAQLEKSRLLSDRFSAERPKGSFSTLEIQRTEQGDSAMYLCASSLGQSTDTQYFGPGTRLTVL.

V is TRBV30 and J is TRBJ1-5; TRBD1 is a possible D gene (5 bases). Between the trimmed V and J ends, which lost 2 bases and 0 bases, there was a span of 8 bases. Germline CDR1 is GTSNPN and CDR2 is SVGIG (reference sequence). The CDR3 extends over 14 amino acids. CDR3 sequence (DNA): TGTGCCTGGAGTCAGGGTAGTAGCAATCAGCCCCAGCATTTT. Residues: CAWSQGSSNQPQHF. Using reference TRBV30 and TRBJ1-5 for the parts outside the CDR3, the full variable domain is SQTIHQWPATLVQPVGSPLSLECTVEGTSNPNLYWYRQAAGRGLQLLFYSVGIGQISSEVPQNLSASRPQDRQFILSSKKLLLSDSGFYLCAWSQGSSNQPQHFGDGTRLSIL.

V is TRBV9 and J is TRBJ1-2, with D hard to call. Deletions cut 3 bases from V and 0 bases from J, with 12 bases between. This CDR3 has 15 residues. Germline CDR1 SGDLS, CDR2 YYNGEE. Written as DNA, the CDR3 is TGTGCCAGCAGCGAGATCTCAAGCGCTAACTATGGCTACACCTTC. Residues: CASSEISSANYGYTF. Full variable domain (outside the CDR3, taken from reference TRBV9 and TRBJ1-2): DSGVTQTPKHLITATGQRVTLRCSPRSGDLSVYWYQQSLDQGLQFLIQYYNGEERAKGNILERFSAQQFPDLHSELNLSSLELGDSALYFCASSEISSANYGYTFGSGTRLTVV.